Below, 13 T cell receptor beta chains from the same sample are listed, as sequenced in a study of blood T cell repertoires in COVID-19. Here immunoSEQ multiplex PCR was the method, and the copy in TCRdb shows in-frame clones only, minus some. The sample has approximately 500,000 clones; approximately 89% are singletons. The source material was peripheral blood. All receptors come from a man between 18 and 35 years old with COVID-19, enrolled during active disease.

The genes are TRBV19 and TRBJ2-1, with D possibly TRBD2 on 5 matching bases. Looked up from germline, CDR1 is LNHDA and CDR2 is SQIVND (reference sequence). Deletions cut 4 bases from V and 0 bases from J, with 16 bases between. The CDR3 consists of 17 residues. This CDR3 is CASSKGEGLTSYNEQFF. The CDR3 nucleotides read TGTGCCAGTAGTAAAGGAGAGGGCCTAACCTCCTACAATGAGCAGTTCTTC.

The gene calls are TRBV3-1 (or the pseudogene TRBV3-2) and TRBJ2-2; 9 bases match TRBD2. The V segment lost 4 bases and the J segment 6 bases; nucleotides outside the gene matches: 6. The CDR3 covers 15 residues. Germline lookup yields CDR1 LGHDT and CDR2 YNNKEL (reference sequence). DNA of the CDR3: TGTGCCAGCAGCCCGTCCATAGCGGGAGCCGGGGAGCTGTTTTTT. Encoded protein: CASSPSIAGAGELFF.

This chain joins TRBV10-3 and TRBJ2-1; 13 bases match TRBD2. J was trimmed by 8 bases and V by 7 bases; bases with no gene match: 8. CDR3 length: 15 amino acids. The germline V gene encodes CDR1 ENHRY and CDR2 SYGVKD. The DNA for the CDR3 is TGTGCCATCATTATGACTAGCGGGAGGACCGATGAGCAGTTCTTC. Amino acids: CAIIMTSGRTDEQFF.

The chain links TRBV3-1 (or the pseudogene TRBV3-2) to TRBJ2-4, with D possibly matching TRBD1 (6 bases). V lost 0 bases and J lost 1, with 16 bases in between. Germline CDR1 reads LGHDT; CDR2 reads YNNKEL (reference sequence). This CDR3 contains 18 residues. The CDR3 loop reads CASSQEQGTAFAKNIQYF. CDR3 sequence (DNA): TGTGCCAGCAGCCAAGAACAGGGAACAGCTTTTGCCAAAAACATTCAGTACTTC.

The chain is built from TRBV30 and TRBJ1-1, with 10 bases identical to TRBD1. V gave up 3 bases and J gave up 6 bases; unmatched junction bases: 1. The germline V gene has CDR1 GTSNPN and CDR2 SVGIG (reference sequence). CDR3 length equals 12 residues. In DNA form, the CDR3 reads TGTGCCTGGAGCGGGACAGGGGCTGAAGCTTTCTTT. Protein: CAWSGTGAEAFF. Based on the CDR3 plus reference TRBV30 and TRBJ1-1, the full variable domain is SQTIHQWPATLVQPVGSPLSLECTVEGTSNPNLYWYRQAAGRGLQLLFYSVGIGQISSEVPQNLSASRPQDRQFILSSKKLLLSDSGFYLCAWSGTGAEAFFGQGTRLTVV.

V usage is TRBV28 and J usage is TRBJ1-5; 8 bases agree with TRBD1. From germline, CDR1 is MDHEN and CDR2 SYDVKM. This CDR3 is built from 15 residues. The ends lost 5 bases at V and 5 bases at J; junction bases unmatched: 8. The CDR3 loop is CASSPGQGYYQPQHF. The CDR3 region has the DNA TGTGCCAGCAGTCCCGGACAGGGATATTATCAGCCCCAGCATTTT.

This clone was counted once. Here the CDR3 DNA reads TGTGCCAGCAGTTACTTGGCGGCCCAAGAGACCCAGTACTTC. Translated, it gives CASSYLAAQETQYF. The chain employs TRBV6-5 and TRBJ2-5; D remains ambiguous. The CDR3 is 14 residues long. CDR1 is MNHEY and CDR2 is SVGAGI in the germline V gene. Trimming removed 1 base at V and 1 base at J, with 7 bases between.

The V gene is TRBV2, the J gene TRBJ2-7, with D hard to call. Deletions cut 2 bases from V and 6 bases from J, with 5 bases between. The CDR3 is 11 residues long. Germline V gene sequence: CDR1 SNHLY, CDR2 FYNNEI. The CDR3 loop reads CASSEYREQYF. The CDR3 nucleotides read TGTGCCAGCAGTGAATATCGCGAGCAGTACTTC.

The chain employs TRBV2 and TRBJ1-5, with unresolved D. Germline lookup yields CDR1 SNHLY and CDR2 FYNNEI. The V gene lost 6 bases and the J gene lost 6 bases, with 9 bases spanning the gap. The CDR3 runs to 12 residues. CDR3 sequence: CASRFSGQPQHF. CDR3 sequence (DNA): TGTGCCAGCAGATTCAGTGGTCAGCCCCAGCATTTT.

CDR3 loop: CSARAGTAQYF. CDR3 nucleotide sequence: TGCAGTGCTAGAGCAGGAACCGCGCAGTATTTT. This sequence joins TRBV20-1 and TRBJ2-3; D remains unclear. V was trimmed by 1 base and J by 10 bases, leaving 9 bases between them. The CDR3 spans 11 residues. Per the germline V gene, CDR1 is DFQATT and CDR2 is SNEGSKA (reference sequence).

This chain links TRBV11-2 with TRBJ1-4; a possible D gene is TRBD1 (6 bases). CDR1 is SGHAT and CDR2 is FQNNGV in the germline V gene. Between the trimmed V and J ends, which lost 1 base and 8 bases, there was a span of 8 bases. CDR3 length: 13 residues. The CDR3 sequence: CASSLGGREKLFF. DNA of the CDR3: TGTGCCAGCAGCTTAGGGGGGCGAGAAAAACTGTTTTTT.

This clone has a handful of counts. The chain employs TRBV5-6 and TRBJ1-1; no clear D gene. From germline, CDR1 is SGHDT and CDR2 YYEEEE. This CDR3 is built from 12 residues. Trimming took off 3 bases at V and 11 bases at J, with 14 bases between the two ends. In DNA, the CDR3 is TGTGCCAGCAGCTCTATAGCCCGCCTGGCTTTCTTT. Residues: CASSSIARLAFF. Together with reference TRBV5-6 and TRBJ1-1, the CDR3 gives the full variable domain: DAGVTQSPTHLIKTRGQQVTLRCSPKSGHDTVSWYQQALGQGPQFIFQYYEEEERQRGNFPDRFSGHQFPNYSSELNVNALLLGDSALYLCASSSIARLAFFGQGTRLTVV.

The genes are TRBV29-1 and TRBJ2-3; the match to TRBD2 covers 9 bases. The V gene's germline CDR1 is SQVTM and CDR2 ANQGSEA. With V trimmed by 3 bases and J by 6 bases, 7 bases remained unmatched. This CDR3 comprises 14 residues. The CDR3 DNA is TGCAGCGTTGAGATAGCGGGAGTAGGGGATACGCAGTATTTT. Protein sequence: CSVEIAGVGDTQYF.